A single sample gave rise to the 14 T cell receptor beta chains below, sequenced in a study of shared clonotypes between healthy human individuals. Sequenced by immunoSEQ multiplex PCR; TCRdb stores in-frame clones only, minus some. The sample lists approximately 1.5 million clones; around 98% were seen once. Sequenced input: naive CD4+ T cells sorted from blood. The subset: CD45RA+ positively selected. The receptor source for this set is a young man in good health.

The chain employs TRBV5-4 and TRBJ2-5; TRBD2 matches at 8 bases. CDR3 length: 17 amino acids. Germline V gene sequence: CDR1 SGHNT, CDR2 YYREEE (reference sequence). Trimming took 2 bases from V and 3 from J; bases not matched to a gene: 12. CDR3 loop: CASSFDLAGGLKETQYF. As DNA, the CDR3 is TGTGCCAGCAGCTTCGATCTTGCGGGAGGTCTGAAAGAGACCCAGTACTTC. Using reference TRBV5-4 and TRBJ2-5 for the parts outside the CDR3, the full variable domain is ETGVTQSPTHLIKTRGQQVTLRCSSQSGHNTVSWYQQALGQGPQFIFQYYREEENGRGNFPPRFSGLQFPNYSSELNVNALELDDSALYLCASSFDLAGGLKETQYFGPGTRLLVL.

The V call is TRBV5-4, the J call TRBJ2-3; the D call may be TRBD1 or TRBD2 (5 bases each). V lost 1 base and J 6 bases, leaving 9 bases between the germline ends. The germline gives CDR1 SGHNT, CDR2 YYREEE (reference sequence). This CDR3 contains 13 residues. In nucleotides, the CDR3 is TGTGCCAGCAGCTTGCGAGGGGAGGATACGCAGTATTTT. Its protein is CASSLRGEDTQYF.

The chain employs TRBV10-3 and TRBJ2-4; a weak D match, TRBD2 (5 bases). CDR3 size: 14 residues. Trimming took 10 bases from V and 0 from J, leaving 13 bases between them. Germline-derived CDR1 and CDR2 are ENHRY and SYGVKD. In nucleotides, the CDR3 is TGTGCCAGTACCAAGGACTTAGCCAAAAACATTCAGTACTTC. Residues: CASTKDLAKNIQYF.

This clone was picked up one time. The chain links TRBV7-7 to TRBJ2-5; 7 bases agree with TRBD1. After removal of 6 bases from V and 5 bases from J, the junction contained 6 bases not matched to a gene. The CDR3 runs to 13 residues. In germline, CDR1 is SSHAT, CDR2 FNYEAQ (reference sequence). CDR3 in amino acids: CASSRQGAETQYF. As DNA, the CDR3 is TGTGCCAGCAGTCGACAGGGTGCGGAGACCCAGTACTTC.

The J gene is TRBJ2-2, the V gene TRBV7-2, with 13 bases lining up with TRBD2. Germline V lookup: CDR1 SGHTA, CDR2 FQGNSA. V lost 2 bases to trimming and J lost 5 bases; unmatched junction nucleotides: 8. The CDR3 spans 18 residues. The CDR3 is CASSLLPGTSGTTGELFF. DNA of the CDR3: TGTGCCAGCAGCTTATTGCCCGGGACTAGCGGGACTACCGGGGAGCTGTTTTTT.

This clone was counted once. This chain joins TRBV7-8 and TRBJ1-1, with D unresolved. The germline gives CDR1 SGHVS, CDR2 FQNEAQ. Trimming cost V 1 base and J 10 bases, with 10 bases left between them. This CDR3 is 12 amino acids long. CDR3 loop: CASSLDGWGAFF. The CDR3 DNA follows: TGTGCCAGCAGCTTAGACGGCTGGGGAGCTTTCTTT.

The chain couples TRBV29-1 to TRBJ2-7; D is unresolved. Germline CDR1 and CDR2: SQVTM and ANQGSEA. The CDR3 runs to 11 residues. Trimming took off 4 bases at V and 3 bases at J, with 7 bases between the two ends. The CDR3 protein is CSVGKSYEQYF. Written as DNA, the CDR3 is TGCAGCGTTGGTAAAAGCTACGAGCAGTACTTC.

In this sample, this clone turned up once. The J gene is TRBJ1-1, the V gene TRBV25-1; D gene ambiguous. Trimming pared 4 bases from V and 0 bases from J, leaving 6 bases between. There are 13 residues in the CDR3. Germline lookup yields CDR1 MGHDK and CDR2 SYGVNS. The CDR3 DNA reads as TGTGCCAGCAGTGTCTTAATGAACACTGAAGCTTTCTTT. This encodes CASSVLMNTEAFF.

V and J are TRBV27 and TRBJ1-1; 7 bases map to TRBD1. From germline, CDR1 is MNHEY and CDR2 SMNVEV (reference sequence). V lost 6 bases, J lost 1 base, and 8 bases stayed unmatched. The length of the CDR3 is 15 residues. This CDR3 is CASSDRVGGNTEAFF. The CDR3 bases are TGTGCCAGCAGCGACAGGGTCGGTGGGAACACTGAAGCTTTCTTT.

The J gene is TRBJ2-5, the V gene TRBV5-1; D call uncertain. From germline, CDR1 is SGHRS and CDR2 YFSETQ. This CDR3 is built from 14 residues. V was pared by 4 bases and J by 5 bases, with 15 bases between. The CDR3 DNA reads as TGCGCCAGCAGCGCCCGGATGGTTGGGGAGACCCAGTACTTC. Translation: CASSARMVGETQYF.

This chain links TRBV29-1 with TRBJ1-3; tentatively, D is TRBD1 (5 bases). This CDR3 has 12 residues. V lost 7 bases, J lost 4 bases, and 11 bases lay in between. Per germline, CDR1 SQVTM and CDR2 ANQGSEA. CDR3 in amino acids: CSGGAVGNTIYF. In DNA, the CDR3 is TGCAGCGGTGGGGCAGTAGGAAACACCATATATTTT.

The chain links TRBV7-2 to TRBJ2-7; D call uncertain. Looked up from germline, CDR1 is SGHTA and CDR2 is FQGNSA. V was cut by 1 base and J by 9 bases, with 19 bases left in between. The CDR3 runs to 15 residues. In DNA form, the CDR3 reads TGTGCCAGCAGCTTAGTAGTCTTTCCGGAAAGTTGGCAGTACTTC. This translates into CASSLVVFPESWQYF.

V is TRBV2 and J is TRBJ2-7; 12 positions agree with TRBD2. Germline values: CDR1 SNHLY, CDR2 FYNNEI. The V gene end was trimmed by 8 bases and the J gene end by 4 bases; junction bases not matched to a gene: 18. The CDR3 totals 18 residues. The CDR3 is CASPRGLAGGPQRYEQYF. Here the CDR3 DNA reads TGTGCCAGCCCCCGGGGGCTAGCGGGAGGGCCTCAGCGGTACGAGCAGTACTTC.

This clone was counted a single time. The CDR3 protein is CATLRGRNNEQFF. CDR3 nucleotides: TGTGCCACCCTACGCGGCAGGAACAATGAGCAGTTCTTC. The J gene is TRBJ2-1, the V gene TRBV13; D not resolved. Trimming took 10 bases from V and 5 from J, leaving 15 bases between them. This CDR3 spans 13 amino acids. Germline V lookup: CDR1 PRHDT, CDR2 FYEKMQ (reference sequence).